The 16 T cell receptor beta chains listed next were all sequenced from one sample in a study of response to subunit inactivated influenza vaccine. TCRdb reprocessed the RT-PCR reads with MiXCR, giving one entry per CDR3 protein. Counted here are roughly 670,000 distinct CDR3 sequences, around 13% occurring once; the ten biggest clones make up 6% to 9.5%. Specimen: PBMCs from blood, collected 14 to 15 days before vaccination. All receptors derive from a middle-aged man who received an inactivated influenza vaccine.

The rearrangement links TRBV5-1 to TRBJ2-5, with D hard to call. The germline gives CDR1 SGHRS, CDR2 YFSETQ. This CDR3 region has 12 residues. The germline V and J ends were trimmed by 4 bases and 10 bases, with 14 bases remaining between them. CDR3 nucleotide sequence: TGCGCCAGCAGCGATCTGGGGTTGGACCAGTACTTC. It codes for CASSDLGLDQYF.

The chain joins TRBV7-2 to TRBJ2-5; D gene unclear. CDR3 size: 13 residues. Looked up from germline, CDR1 is SGHTA and CDR2 is FQGNSA. The V gene lost 6 bases and the J gene lost 5 bases, with 13 bases spanning the gap. The CDR3 bases are TGTGCCAGCAGAGCTACTAATGTGGAGACCCAGTACTTC. This encodes CASRATNVETQYF.

Ten or more counts support this clonotype. The chain is built from TRBV29-1 and TRBJ2-5, with unresolved D. The germline V gene encodes CDR1 SQVTM and CDR2 ANQGSEA. The CDR3 spans 12 residues. Between the trimmed V and J ends, which lost 3 bases and 7 bases, there was a span of 12 bases. This CDR3 is CSVDWLGVTQYF. The CDR3 DNA is TGCAGCGTTGACTGGCTAGGCGTGACCCAGTACTTC.

The sample holds a few counts of this clonotype. The chain has TRBV4-2 and TRBJ2-3; D is undetermined. The germline CDR1 and CDR2 sequences are LGHNA and YNFKEQ. The CDR3 runs to 15 residues. With 3 bases removed from V and 0 bases from J, the gap between germline ends came to 10 bases. DNA of the CDR3: TGTGCCAGCAGCCATAGCAGCCTCAGCACAGATACGCAGTATTTT. Residues: CASSHSSLSTDTQYF.

V usage is TRBV29-1 and J usage is TRBJ2-1, with 11 bases lining up with TRBD2. J gave up 6 bases and V 6 bases, and 13 bases lay outside the gene matches. CDR1 is SQVTM and CDR2 is ANQGSEA in the germline V gene. There are 16 residues in the CDR3. CDR3 protein: CSVVTSGGNTANEQFF. The CDR3 nucleotides read TGCAGCGTGGTAACTAGCGGGGGTAATACGGCCAATGAGCAGTTCTTC.

A few counts support this clonotype. The chain has TRBV5-6 and TRBJ2-6; D remains unclear. The ends were cut back, 0 bases at V and 0 bases at J, with 7 bases in the middle. The CDR3 consists of 16 residues. Germline V gives CDR1 SGHDT, CDR2 YYEEEE. CDR3 coding DNA: TGTGCCAGCAGCTTGGAGGTTGTCTCTGGGGCCAACGTCCTGACTTTC. It encodes CASSLEVVSGANVLTF.

The genes are TRBV12-3 or TRBV12-4 and TRBJ2-3; 8 bases align to TRBD1. The CDR3 loop spans 11 amino acids. J lost 14 bases, V lost 5 bases, and 6 bases had no gene match. The CDR3 spells CASSRTGFGYF. CDR3 sequence (DNA): TGTGCCAGCAGTCGGACAGGGTTTGGGTATTTT.

V gene TRBV4-3 combines with J gene TRBJ2-2; TRBD1 aligns across 9 bases. This CDR3 is built from 15 residues. Germline V gives CDR1 LGHNA, CDR2 YSLEER. V shed 4 bases and J 4 bases; nucleotides not matched to a gene: 4. CDR3 sequence reads: CASSRGQGLTGELFF. CDR3 bases: TGCGCCAGCAGCCGCGGACAGGGGCTCACCGGGGAGCTGTTTTTT.

The genes are TRBV29-1 and TRBJ2-6, with D unresolved. The CDR3 contains 13 residues. Germline CDR1 and CDR2: SQVTM and ANQGSEA. Trimming cost V 6 bases and J 0 bases, with 6 bases left between them. The CDR3 nucleotides read TGCAGCGTCTCGGACTCTGGGGCCAACGTCCTGACTTTC. Translation gives CSVSDSGANVLTF.

This chain joins TRBV6-5 and TRBJ2-7; TRBD1 matches 8 bases. The CDR3 consists of 15 residues. The V and J ends lost 6 bases and 5 bases, in that order; junction bases with no gene match: 12. Germline values: CDR1 MNHEY, CDR2 SVGAGI. The CDR3 bases are TGTGCCAGCAGATTACTAACAGGGGGAACTGACGAGCAGTACTTC. Amino acid sequence: CASRLLTGGTDEQYF.

This clonotype was observed a handful of times. The V call is TRBV3-1, the J call TRBJ1-4; 7 bases line up with TRBD1. The V gene's germline CDR1 is LGHDT and CDR2 YNNKEL (reference sequence). The CDR3 consists of 16 residues. J was trimmed by 8 bases and V by 3 bases; bases with no gene match: 12. The CDR3 sequence: CASSHSSGTVVEKLFF. In nucleotides, the CDR3 is TGTGCCAGCAGCCACTCATCCGGGACAGTCGTAGAAAAACTGTTTTTT.

V usage is TRBV9 and J usage is TRBJ2-3; D possibly corresponds to TRBD2 (5 bases). V was clipped by 0 bases and J by 0 bases, with 8 bases between them. The CDR3 runs 15 residues. CDR1 is SGDLS and CDR2 is YYNGEE in the germline V gene. CDR3 bases: TGTGCCAGCAGCGTAGACGACTATAGCACAGATACGCAGTATTTT. Its protein product is CASSVDDYSTDTQYF.

This clonotype has a handful of counts. The chain carries TRBV28 and TRBJ1-6; 7 bases align to TRBD1. The germline CDR1 and CDR2 sequences are MDHEN and SYDVKM. V trimming: 7 bases; J trimming: 6 bases; junction bases outside the gene matches: 3. CDR3 length: 13 residues. The CDR3 nucleotides read TGTGCCAGCAAGGGGGCGGCTAATTCACCCCTCCACTTT. Translation: CASKGAANSPLHF.

V and J are TRBV4-2 and TRBJ2-7; D ambiguous. The CDR3 loop spans 16 amino acids. Per germline, CDR1 LGHNA and CDR2 YNFKEQ. The ends were cut back, 0 bases at V and 0 bases at J, with 12 bases in the middle. Here the CDR3 DNA reads TGTGCCAGCAGCCAAGATCTTGCAGTTAGCTCCTACGAGCAGTACTTC. It translates to CASSQDLAVSSYEQYF.

This chain joins TRBV28 and TRBJ1-4; tentative D call: TRBD1 (5 bases). The length of the CDR3 is 15 residues. CDR1 is MDHEN, CDR2 SYDVKM, per germline. Between the trimmed V and J ends, which lost 3 bases and 7 bases, there was a span of 15 bases. CDR3 bases: TGTGCCAGCAGTTTGCGACAGTCTAAGAGTGAAAAACTGTTTTTT. The encoded protein is CASSLRQSKSEKLFF.

In its sample, this clonotype was seen a few times. V gene TRBV6-2 or TRBV6-3 combines with J gene TRBJ2-1; D may be TRBD1 (5 bases). The CDR3 is 16 amino acids. Per germline, CDR1 MNHEY and CDR2 SVGEGT. The germline V and J ends were trimmed by 0 bases and 4 bases, with 13 bases remaining between them. DNA for the CDR3: TGTGCCAGCAGTTACTCGCGTGACAGTCAGTACAATGAGCAGTTCTTC. Protein: CASSYSRDSQYNEQFF.